The 7 T cell receptor beta chains in this list originate from one sample, sequenced in a study of blood T cell repertoires in COVID-19. TCRdb keeps only in-frame clones here, not all; method: immunoSEQ multiplex PCR. The sample yields about 270,000 clones, about nine tenths seen once. Sample: PBMCs or T cells enriched from blood (not recorded which). These receptors were obtained from a woman aged 18-35 years who had recovered from COVID-19.

V usage is TRBV15 and J usage is TRBJ2-7; 8 bases map to TRBD1. The CDR3 runs 16 residues. The germline gives CDR1 LNHNV, CDR2 YYDKDF (reference sequence). V dropped 5 bases and J dropped 5; count of bases not matched to a gene: 14. CDR3 sequence (DNA): TGTGCCACCAGCTCTCGTACACAGGGGGTTGGAGACGAGCAGTACTTC. Translating gives CATSSRTQGVGDEQYF.

The V gene is TRBV7-6, the J gene TRBJ2-7; 7 bases align to TRBD2. This CDR3 has 15 residues. V trimming: 1 base; J trimming: 3 bases; junction bases outside the gene matches: 6. In germline, CDR1 is SGHVS, CDR2 FNYEAQ. The CDR3 here is CASSLEASGNYEQYF. The CDR3 region has the DNA TGTGCCAGCAGCTTAGAGGCTAGCGGAAACTACGAGCAGTACTTC.

The J gene is TRBJ1-4, the V gene TRBV27; D perhaps matches TRBD1 (5 bases). This CDR3 is 15 amino acids long. Trimming left V 5 bases short and J 4 bases short, with 14 bases between. Germline-derived CDR1 and CDR2 are MNHEY and SMNVEV (reference sequence). CDR3 coding DNA: TGTGCCAGCAGTCCCGGGGGACTTTATAATGAAAAACTGTTTTTT. It specifies CASSPGGLYNEKLFF.

The chain joins TRBV13 to TRBJ2-7; 8 bases map to TRBD2. This CDR3 has 15 residues. Germline loops: CDR1 PRHDT, CDR2 FYEKMQ (reference sequence). V trimming: 3 bases; J trimming: 5 bases; junction bases outside the gene matches: 9. This chain's CDR3 is CASSFLTGGLDEQYF. CDR3 coding DNA: TGTGCCAGCAGCTTTCTAACGGGGGGACTAGACGAGCAGTACTTC.

The chain uses TRBV9 and TRBJ2-1, with a possible D match to TRBD2 (6 bases). Germline CDR1 is SGDLS and CDR2 is YYNGEE. V was cut by 4 bases and J by 7 bases, with 18 bases left in between. The CDR3 contains 15 residues. CDR3 residues: CASSRDRLGGNEQFF. The CDR3 bases are TGTGCCAGCAGCCGGGACCGACTAGGAGGAAATGAGCAGTTCTTC.

The rearrangement links TRBV7-2 to TRBJ1-5, with a possible D match to TRBD1 (6 bases). The CDR3 has 18 residues. Germline V gives CDR1 SGHTA, CDR2 FQGNSA. Trimming took off 1 base at V and 0 bases at J, with 16 bases between the two ends. The CDR3, as DNA: TGTGCCAGCAGCTTAGTCACAGGGCGTTCAAATAGCAATCAGCCCCAGCATTTT. Residues: CASSLVTGRSNSNQPQHF.

V and J are TRBV29-1 and TRBJ1-1, with 7 nucleotides matching TRBD1. CDR3 size: 19 residues. J gave up 4 bases and V 1 base, and 21 bases lay outside the gene matches. CDR1 is SQVTM and CDR2 is ANQGSEA in the germline V gene. CDR3 region: CSVEAQGVDRTIGVTEAFF. CDR3 coding DNA: TGCAGCGTTGAAGCTCAGGGGGTGGACAGGACAATTGGAGTCACTGAAGCTTTCTTT.